The entry that follows covers one TCR beta chain sequence. As handled by the study authors: Reference gene primer amplification gave nucleated cell count estimates. The assay was immunoSEQ multiplex PCR, and TCRdb's table has in-frame clones only and misses some. V, J and clone size were drawn from that table, and D and trimming were deduced from the DNA. The table records roughly 350,000 clones, around 91% of them present only once. The entry originates in a study of blood T cell repertoires in COVID-19. Study information: From T cells, B-cell-depleted T cells, or PBMCs came the material, which was cDNA or gDNA.

CDR1 is LNHDA, CDR2 SQIVND, per germline (reference sequence). This CDR3 is 15 amino acids long. V gave up 4 bases and J gave up 2 bases; unmatched junction bases: 2. The sequence was obtained from a woman aged 18-29 years who had recovered from COVID-19. Sequenced input: peripheral blood. This chain connects TRBV19 to TRBJ1-3; TRBD1 agrees at 10 bases. The CDR3 DNA sequence: TGTGCCAGTAGTAGACAGGGGGCTGCTGGAAACACCATATATTTT. It encodes CASSRQGAAGNTIYF.